These 20 T cell receptor beta chains share one sample of origin, sequenced in a study of blood T cells in healthy people across ages. Primed by a sample-barcoded 5' primer and a J-beta primer mix, a second PCR proceeded for roughly 6 to 12 cycles. TCRdb passed the 5' RACE reads through MiXCR, listing each CDR3 protein once. The sample includes approximately 600,000 distinct CDR3 sequences, about 53% seen only once; the top ten take 30% to 45%. The sample comprised blood. Source of these receptors: a man aged 55 to 69 in good health.

V and J are TRBV5-1 and TRBJ2-1, with D unresolved. The V end was cut by 2 bases, the J end by 0 bases, with 9 bases between. Per the germline V gene, CDR1 is SGHRS and CDR2 is YFSETQ. CDR3 length equals 15 residues. The chain's CDR3 is CASSFDPGSYNEQFF. CDR3 nucleotides: TGCGCCAGCAGCTTTGACCCGGGCTCCTACAATGAGCAGTTCTTC.

This clonotype was picked up many times. This chain links TRBV5-1 with TRBJ2-4; D perhaps matches TRBD1 (6 bases). The CDR3 runs 20 residues. Germline lookup yields CDR1 SGHRS and CDR2 YFSETQ. The V end lost 0 bases, the J end lost 0 bases, and 22 bases lay between the germline ends. In DNA, the CDR3 is TGCGCCAGCAGCTTGGGGGGTTTTAGGACAGATCGACTAGCCAAAAACATTCAGTACTTC. Its translation: CASSLGGFRTDRLAKNIQYF.

The V and J genes are TRBV20-1 and TRBJ2-1, with TRBD2 matching over 8 bases. With V trimmed by 4 bases and J by 13 bases, 24 bases remained unmatched. Germline loops: CDR1 DFQATT, CDR2 SNEGSKA (reference sequence). The CDR3 runs 17 residues. The CDR3 coding sequence is TGCAGTGCTACCGCCCGCGGGGGGCTCTACACCCTGGGGACCCAGTTCTTC. This gives the protein CSATARGGLYTLGTQFF.

In this sample, this clonotype turned up once. The chain carries TRBV29-1 and TRBJ2-3, with D maybe TRBD2 (5 bases). Trimming pared 2 bases from V and 4 bases from J, leaving 10 bases between. CDR1 SQVTM and CDR2 ANQGSEA come from the germline V gene. The CDR3 runs 13 residues. The CDR3 reads CSVEQSSADTQYF. The CDR3 bases are TGCAGCGTTGAACAGAGTAGCGCAGATACGCAGTATTTT.

A single count supports this clonotype. V and J are TRBV20-1 and TRBJ2-7; TRBD1 matches at 7 bases. Germline V lookup: CDR1 DFQATT, CDR2 SNEGSKA (reference sequence). V was pared by 1 base and J by 6 bases, with 3 bases of the junction left unmatched. CDR3 length equals 12 residues. The CDR3 loop is CSARGPGGEQYF. The CDR3 DNA reads as TGCAGTGCTAGAGGTCCAGGGGGCGAGCAGTACTTC.

This clonotype was recorded once. Sequence at one end of the junction differs from germline and may be a read error. The chain recombines TRBV5-1 with TRBJ2-1; TRBD2 agrees at 8 bases. Germline V gene lookup returns CDR1 SGHRS and CDR2 YFSETQ. This CDR3 spans 14 amino acids. The CDR3 nucleotides read TGCGCCAGCAAGGCGACTAGCGCTACCAATGAGCGGTTCTTC. Translated: CASKATSATNERFF.

This rearrangement joins TRBV11-2 to TRBJ2-3; 10 bases map to TRBD2. CDR1 is SGHAT and CDR2 is FQNNGV in the germline V gene. J was trimmed by 3 bases and V by 1 base; bases with no gene match: 7. The CDR3 runs 17 residues. The CDR3 is CASSLVAAGGRTDTQYF. CDR3 bases: TGTGCCAGCAGCTTAGTGGCAGCGGGGGGGCGTACAGATACGCAGTATTTT.

V usage is TRBV5-1 and J usage is TRBJ1-2; perhaps TRBD1 as D (6 bases). The CDR3 covers 14 residues. Deletions cut 4 bases from V and 6 bases from J, with 16 bases between. Germline CDR1 is SGHRS and CDR2 is YFSETQ. CDR3 nucleotide sequence: TGCGCCAGCAGCCTACAGGGTTTTCGGGATGGCTACACCTTC. It codes for CASSLQGFRDGYTF.

V and J are TRBV5-1 and TRBJ2-1; TRBD2 agrees at 8 bases. CDR1 is SGHRS and CDR2 is YFSETQ in the germline V gene. The CDR3 runs to 14 residues. V dropped 2 bases and J dropped 6; count of bases not matched to a gene: 4. The CDR3 DNA follows: TGCGCCAGCAGCTTTCAGCGGGGGCGCAATGAGCAGTTCTTC. This encodes CASSFQRGRNEQFF.

The genes are TRBV10-3 and TRBJ2-1; tentatively, D is TRBD1 (5 bases). The CDR3 extends over 12 amino acids. V gave up 3 bases and J gave up 7 bases, with 7 bases separating them. The V gene's germline CDR1 is ENHRY and CDR2 SYGVKD. The CDR3 is CAISERGNEQFF. The CDR3 DNA reads as TGTGCCATCAGTGAAAGGGGTAATGAGCAGTTCTTC.

This clonotype was observed a few times. This chain links TRBV5-1 with TRBJ2-6; possible D gene TRBD2, 7 bases. This CDR3 is built from 16 residues. The germline V gene encodes CDR1 SGHRS and CDR2 YFSETQ. V was clipped by 0 bases and J by 3 bases, with 10 bases between them. CDR3 amino acids: CASSLEGGLGANVLTF. The CDR3 coding sequence is TGCGCCAGCAGCTTGGAGGGGGGGCTTGGGGCCAACGTCCTGACTTTC.

This clonotype was counted only a few times. The CDR3 spells CASSLGTGNSNQPQHF. The CDR3 DNA is TGTGCCAGCAGCTTGGGGACAGGGAATAGCAATCAGCCCCAGCATTTT. This sequence joins TRBV7-9 and TRBJ1-5; 9 nucleotides align to TRBD1. The CDR3 runs to 16 residues. V gave up 3 bases and J gave up 0 bases; unmatched junction bases: 3. Germline loops: CDR1 SEHNR, CDR2 FQNEAQ (reference sequence).

The V gene is TRBV28, the J gene TRBJ2-4; D is uncertain. TRBJ2-7 explains the end of the DNA better; the J call may be wrong. This CDR3 is 15 amino acids long. Germline-derived CDR1 and CDR2 are MDHEN and SYDVKM. As DNA, the CDR3 is TGTGCCAGCAATGAGGCGACTGGAATATTAAGCGAGCAGTACTTC. Protein: CASNEATGILSEQYF.

A word on this clonotype: Germline and junction disagree at one end, which may indicate a read error. V and J are TRBV12-3 or TRBV12-4 and TRBJ2-5; D possibly corresponds to TRBD2 (5 bases). The CDR3 is 13 residues long. CDR3 region: CASRFAGGETQYF. CDR3 nucleotides: TGTGCCAGCCGTTTCGCGGGTGGGGAGACCCAGTACTTC.

J is TRBJ2-6 and V is TRBV3-1; 10 bases are a match to TRBD2. Germline V gene lookup returns CDR1 LGHDT and CDR2 YNNKEL (reference sequence). The V segment lost 1 base and the J segment 2 bases; nucleotides outside the gene matches: 5. The CDR3 totals 18 residues. The CDR3 nucleotides are TGTGCCAGCAGCCAAGGTCTAGCGGGGGAGCCTGGGGCCAACGTCCTGACTTTC. Translated, it gives CASSQGLAGEPGANVLTF.

This clonotype was observed a few times. This sequence joins TRBV27 and TRBJ2-1, with TRBD1 matching 7 bases. Losses at the gene ends were 2 bases for V and 5 bases for J; bases not matched to a gene: 9. Germline assignment: CDR1 MNHEY and CDR2 SMNVEV (reference sequence). The CDR3 extends over 16 amino acids. CDR3 sequence (DNA): TGTGCCAGCAGTTTACCACAGGGGTCCCAGAACAATGAGCAGTTCTTC. It is translated as CASSLPQGSQNNEQFF.

V and J are TRBV29-1 and TRBJ2-1; 9 bases map to TRBD2. CDR3 size: 12 residues. V dropped 5 bases and J dropped 7; count of bases not matched to a gene: 3. Germline CDR1 SQVTM, CDR2 ANQGSEA. CDR3 in amino acids: CSVRRGGNEQFF. The CDR3 DNA reads TGCAGCGTTCGGCGGGGGGGGAATGAGCAGTTCTTC.

CDR3 in amino acids: CASSLDGLYQETQYF. Here the CDR3 DNA reads TGTGCCAGCAGCTTGGACGGATTGTACCAAGAGACCCAGTACTTC. The chain combines TRBV5-5 with TRBJ2-5; D ambiguous. The germline CDR1 and CDR2 sequences are SGHKS and YYEKEE (reference sequence). Trimming took 0 bases from V and 0 from J, leaving 9 bases between them. This CDR3 spans 15 amino acids.

This clonotype showed up just a few times. V gene TRBV24-1 combines with J gene TRBJ2-3; 8 bases match TRBD2. The CDR3 extends over 17 amino acids. Germline V CDR1 and CDR2: KGHDR, SFDVKD. V gave up 0 bases and J gave up 0 bases; unmatched junction bases: 4. The CDR3 nucleotides are TGTGCCACCAGTGATTTGCCCTTAGCGGGGAGCACAGATACGCAGTATTTT. Its protein is CATSDLPLAGSTDTQYF.

The gene calls are TRBV4-1 and TRBJ2-5; weak D call: TRBD1 (5 bases). This CDR3 region has 16 residues. V lost 0 bases to trimming and J lost 4 bases, with 15 bases between them. Germline V CDR1 and CDR2: MGHRA, YSYEKL. The CDR3 is CASSQDRTRVRETQYF. CDR3 nucleotides: TGCGCCAGCAGCCAAGATAGGACCAGGGTACGAGAGACCCAGTACTTC.